These 14 T cell receptor beta chains share one sample of origin, sequenced in a study of patients and donors after allogeneic stem cell transplantation. TCRdb independently ran MiXCR on the RT-PCR reads; one entry per CDR3 protein. There are fewer than 180,000 distinct CDR3 sequences in the sample; approximately 37% occur only once, and around 50% lies in the top ten. The sample taken for sequencing was blood, either unsorted or a sorted T cell fraction (not recorded which). These TCRs come from a human donor who was either an allogeneic HSCT recipient or a stem cell or donor lymphocyte infusion donor (not recorded which). It is not recorded whose cells these are; they may come from a transplant donor.

The chain recombines TRBV20-1 with TRBJ1-1, with D tentatively TRBD1 (5 bases). The CDR3 totals 13 residues. Germline CDR1 DFQATT, CDR2 SNEGSKA (reference sequence). Between the trimmed V and J ends, which lost 7 bases and 0 bases, there was a span of 12 bases. As DNA, the CDR3 is TGCAGTGTTTCGGGACTGCTGAACACTGAAGCTTTCTTT. It is translated as CSVSGLLNTEAFF.

This clonotype was found once. The rearrangement links TRBV5-1 to TRBJ1-1, with D perhaps TRBD1 (6 bases). Germline assignment: CDR1 SGHRS and CDR2 YFSETQ. The CDR3 is made up of 15 amino acids. V lost 0 bases, J lost 6 bases, and 15 bases lay in between. The CDR3 spells CASSLAGGRGAEAFF. The CDR3 DNA is TGCGCCAGCAGCTTGGCGGGGGGGCGGGGCGCTGAAGCTTTCTTT.

The chain is built from TRBV20-1 and TRBJ1-2, with 7 positions matching TRBD1. The trim removed 6 bases at V and 3 bases at J, leaving 7 bases unmatched. The germline V gene encodes CDR1 DFQATT and CDR2 SNEGSKA (reference sequence). The CDR3 is 13 residues long. CDR3 region: CSAPMRGHYGYTF. CDR3 in DNA: TGCAGTGCCCCGATGAGGGGGCACTATGGCTACACCTTC.

The rearrangement joins TRBV5-1 to TRBJ1-1; D gene ambiguous. The CDR3 runs to 15 residues. Germline CDR1 SGHRS, CDR2 YFSETQ. The ends were cut back, 2 bases at V and 0 bases at J, with 11 bases in the middle. The CDR3 sequence is CASSLRGFMNTEAFF. CDR3 bases: TGCGCCAGCAGCTTACGCGGCTTCATGAACACTGAAGCTTTCTTT.

This sequence joins TRBV2 and TRBJ1-2; the D is unclear. CDR3 size: 11 residues. Germline CDR1 is SNHLY and CDR2 is FYNNEI. Trimming pared 9 bases from V and 8 bases from J, leaving 13 bases between. CDR3 protein: CASRRLWGYTF. The DNA of the CDR3 is TGTGCCAGTCGACGCCTCTGGGGCTACACCTTC. Using reference TRBV2 and TRBJ1-2 for the parts outside the CDR3, the full variable domain is EPEVTQTPSHQVTQMGQEVILRCVPISNHLYFYWYRQILGQKVEFLVSFYNNEISEKSEIFDDQFSVERPDGSNFTLKIRSTKLEDSAMYFCASRRLWGYTFGSGTRLTVV.

V gene TRBV2 combines with J gene TRBJ2-7, with D maybe TRBD1 (6 bases). This CDR3 spans 13 amino acids. CDR1 is SNHLY, CDR2 FYNNEI, per germline. The germline V and J ends were trimmed by 7 bases and 3 bases, with 13 bases remaining between them. The CDR3 DNA reads TGTGCCAGCACCAGAGGACAGCTCTACGAGCAGTACGTC. It is translated as CASTRGQLYEQYV.

The table lists this clonotype with a few counts. This sequence joins TRBV29-1 and TRBJ2-3; TRBD2 is a possible D gene (6 bases). Germline V gene sequence: CDR1 SQVTM, CDR2 ANQGSEA. The length of the CDR3 is 11 residues. V lost 7 bases to trimming and J lost 4 bases, with 9 bases between them. The CDR3 coding sequence is TGCAGCGACTCGGGAGCAGATACGCAGTATTTT. Translated: CSDSGADTQYF.

This clonotype has just a few counts. V and J are TRBV5-1 and TRBJ2-1; 11 nucleotides line up with TRBD2. Trimming cost V 4 bases and J 4 bases; bases outside gene matches: 7. Germline V CDR1 and CDR2: SGHRS, YFSETQ. This CDR3 comprises 16 residues. As DNA, the CDR3 is TGCGCCAGCAGCCAAGCCGGGACTAGCGGATACAATGAGCAGTTCTTC. This encodes CASSQAGTSGYNEQFF.

The J gene is TRBJ2-4, the V gene TRBV13; a weak D match, TRBD2 (5 bases). This CDR3 region has 16 residues. Per germline, CDR1 PRHDT and CDR2 FYEKMQ (reference sequence). Deletions cut 0 bases from V and 1 base from J, with 10 bases between. The CDR3 is CASSLGAGLAKNIQYF. CDR3 bases: TGTGCCAGCAGCTTAGGCGCGGGTTTGGCCAAAAACATTCAGTACTTC.

This chain links TRBV5-1 with TRBJ1-5; D might be TRBD1 (5 bases). This CDR3 comprises 15 residues. The germline V and J ends were trimmed by 4 bases and 4 bases, with 15 bases remaining between them. The germline CDR1 and CDR2 sequences are SGHRS and YFSETQ. The CDR3 coding sequence is TGCGCCAGCAGCCTTGACAGCGGCCGGAATCAGCCCCAGCATTTT. This gives the protein CASSLDSGRNQPQHF.

V gene TRBV10-3 combines with J gene TRBJ2-3; 12 nucleotides agree with TRBD2. The CDR3 covers 18 residues. Per the germline V gene, CDR1 is ENHRY and CDR2 is SYGVKD. Germline trimming cut 3 bases from V and 1 base from J; bases unmatched to any gene: 8. CDR3 sequence (DNA): TGTGCCATCAGTGACCTAGCGGGGGGGCTTTTCGGCACAGATACGCAGTATTTT. The encoded protein is CAISDLAGGLFGTDTQYF.

The chain joins TRBV20-1 to TRBJ1-1; tentative D call: TRBD1 (6 bases). V lost 3 bases and J 4 bases, leaving 12 bases between the germline ends. The germline V gene encodes CDR1 DFQATT and CDR2 SNEGSKA (reference sequence). This CDR3 spans 13 amino acids. CDR3 nucleotide sequence: TGCAGTGCTAGTGTGGGGGCGGTCACTGAAGCTTTCTTT. It translates to CSASVGAVTEAFF.

The chain carries TRBV12-3 or TRBV12-4 and TRBJ1-2; 8 nucleotides align to TRBD1. J lost 4 bases, V lost 6 bases, and 7 bases had no gene match. CDR3 size: 14 residues. The CDR3 DNA follows: TGTGCCAGCAGGGAAGGGGGACAGGTCTATGGCTACACCTTC. Translating it yields CASREGGQVYGYTF.

The chain couples TRBV3-1 to TRBJ2-1; a possible D gene is TRBD2 (6 bases). V lost 5 bases and J 9 bases, leaving 14 bases between the germline ends. This CDR3 has 13 residues. The germline CDR1 and CDR2 sequences are LGHDT and YNNKEL (reference sequence). The CDR3 reads CASSSRLVGEQFF. CDR3 nucleotides: TGTGCCAGCAGCTCCCGACTAGTTGGTGAGCAGTTCTTC.